This TCR beta chain appears in the sequencing data of a study of CD8+ T cells in alopecia areata. Across the study: Patients took tofacitinib for 6 to 18 months, followed by 6 drug-free months.

RNA extraction was followed by reverse transcription into cDNA, which acted as the sequencing template. The method was immunoSEQ multiplex PCR; TCRdb's version includes in-frame clones alone and lacks a portion of them. This table has around 180,000 clones, approximately 67% appearing once. Study-wide points: Lesional scalp, notably in alopecia totalis/universalis, had clonality above that of normal scalp. Under tofacitinib, numerous expanded lesional clonotypes remained detectable in scalp and blood.

Treatment given: oral pan-JAK inhibitor, 5-10 mg twice daily. Comment on this clone: Its target is unknown.

This TCR came from a human donor with alopecia areata. Source: CD4+ T cells sorted from blood, taken around week 47, from a patient treated with tofacitinib.

This CDR3 reads CASSSGVRGEQYF. The CDR3 DNA is TGTGCCAGCAGCTCCGGAGTGAGGGGCGAGCAGTACTTC. This chain links TRBV5-6 with TRBJ2-7; D may correspond to TRBD1 or TRBD2 (5 bases each). V was shortened by 3 bases and J by 6 bases, with 13 bases between the two germline ends. The CDR3 length is 13 residues. CDR1 and CDR2 from the germline V gene are SGHDT and YYEEEE. Drawing the rest from reference TRBV5-6 and TRBJ2-7, the complete variable domain is DAGVTQSPTHLIKTRGQQVTLRCSPKSGHDTVSWYQQALGQGPQFIFQYYEEEERQRGNFPDRFSGHQFPNYSSELNVNALLLGDSALYLCASSSGVRGEQYFGPGTRLTVT.